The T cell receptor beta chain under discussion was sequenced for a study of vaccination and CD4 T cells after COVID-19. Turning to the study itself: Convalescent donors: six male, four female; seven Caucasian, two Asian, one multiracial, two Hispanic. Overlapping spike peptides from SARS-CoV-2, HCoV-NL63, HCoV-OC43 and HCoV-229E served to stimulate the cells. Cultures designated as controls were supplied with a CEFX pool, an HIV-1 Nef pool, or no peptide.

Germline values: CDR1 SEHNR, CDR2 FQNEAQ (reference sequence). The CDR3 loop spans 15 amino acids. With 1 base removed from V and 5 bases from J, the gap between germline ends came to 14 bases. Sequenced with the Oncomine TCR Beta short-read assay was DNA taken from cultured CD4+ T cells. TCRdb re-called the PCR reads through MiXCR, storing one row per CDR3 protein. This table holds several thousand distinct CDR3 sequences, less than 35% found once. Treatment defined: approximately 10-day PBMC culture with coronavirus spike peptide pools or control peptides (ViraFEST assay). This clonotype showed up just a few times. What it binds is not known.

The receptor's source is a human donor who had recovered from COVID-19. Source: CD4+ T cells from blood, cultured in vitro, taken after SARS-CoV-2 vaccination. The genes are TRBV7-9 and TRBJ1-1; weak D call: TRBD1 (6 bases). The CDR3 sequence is CASSLEAWRGTEAFF. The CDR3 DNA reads TGTGCCAGCAGCTTAGAAGCCTGGAGGGGGACTGAAGCTTTCTTT.